Presented here are 2 T cell receptor beta chains from one specimen sequenced in a study of T-cell memory formation after mild COVID-19. TCRdb analysed the 5' RACE reads with MiXCR anew, one entry per CDR3 protein. The sample has about 140,000 distinct CDR3 sequences, 14% to 15% seen once. Sequenced material: PBMCs or a T cell subset sorted from them (not recorded which). Receptors were obtained from an adult woman who had mild COVID-19 (a few samples of this study predate the infection). Cell type and time point are not known.

The rearrangement joins TRBV9 to TRBJ2-7; tentative D call: TRBD1 (5 bases). The V end was cut by 0 bases, the J end by 3 bases, with 13 bases between. CDR1 is SGDLS and CDR2 is YYNGEE in the germline V gene. The CDR3 spans 15 residues. This CDR3 is CASSVGGWGDYEQYF. CDR3 DNA: TGTGCCAGCAGCGTAGGGGGTTGGGGCGACTACGAGCAGTACTTC.

The chain links TRBV20-1 to TRBJ2-5; 8 bases match TRBD2. The length of the CDR3 is 14 residues. Trimming at V came to 5 bases and at J to 2 bases, leaving 7 bases not matched to a gene. The germline V gene encodes CDR1 DFQATT and CDR2 SNEGSKA (reference sequence). The CDR3 nucleotides read TGCAGTGCTTACCGACTAGCGCTACAAGAGACCCAGTACTTC. It specifies CSAYRLALQETQYF.